One T cell receptor beta chain is described in this entry. Its specificity is unknown. This specimen belongs to a study of CD8+CD57+ T cells in acquired aplastic anemia. Whole-study context: Sorted CD4+ and CD8+ cell DNA averaged roughly 3 ug. Average CD4+ read depth in healthy donors was around 10 million reads. Findings of the study overall: Fewer than 35 shared CD8+ CDR3s appeared highly expressed within patients' immunodominant clones. With respect to CD8+ Simpson's diversity, patients and controls did not differ significantly.

Genomic DNA was employed as the template in profiling TCR beta VDJ and CDR3. Using its own MiXCR run on the reads, TCRdb lists one record per CDR3 protein. The sample includes 35,000 to 45,000 distinct CDR3 sequences, about two thirds of them seen just once. The CDR3 has 12 amino acids. The germline CDR1 and CDR2 sequences are SQVTM and ANQGSEA. V was clipped by 8 bases and J by 7 bases, with 17 bases between them. The chain combines TRBV29-1 with TRBJ1-1; D might be TRBD1 (5 bases). The TCR comes from a human donor in good health, serving as a control. Source material: sorted CD4+, CD8+, or CD8+CD57+ T cells (not recorded which) from PBMCs. CDR3 in amino acids: CSHSWDGSEAFF. The CDR3 DNA follows: TGCAGCCACTCTTGGGACGGCAGTGAAGCTTTCTTT.